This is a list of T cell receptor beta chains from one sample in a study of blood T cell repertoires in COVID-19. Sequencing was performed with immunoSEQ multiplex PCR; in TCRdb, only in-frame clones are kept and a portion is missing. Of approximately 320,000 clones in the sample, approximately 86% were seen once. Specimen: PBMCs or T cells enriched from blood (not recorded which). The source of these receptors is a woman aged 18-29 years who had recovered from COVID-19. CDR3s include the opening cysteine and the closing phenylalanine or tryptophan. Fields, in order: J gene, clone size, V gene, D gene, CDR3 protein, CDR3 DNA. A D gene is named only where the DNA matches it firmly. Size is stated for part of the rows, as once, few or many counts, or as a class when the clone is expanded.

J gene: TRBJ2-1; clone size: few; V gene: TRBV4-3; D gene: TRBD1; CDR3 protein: CASSQRQGLLDEQFF; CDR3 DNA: TGCGCCAGCAGCCAGCGACAGGGTCTATTGGATGAGCAGTTCTTC
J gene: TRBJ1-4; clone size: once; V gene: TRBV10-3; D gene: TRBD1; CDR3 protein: CAISESGGQAELFF; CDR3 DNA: TGTGCCATCAGTGAGTCTGGTGGACAGGCAGAACTGTTTTTT
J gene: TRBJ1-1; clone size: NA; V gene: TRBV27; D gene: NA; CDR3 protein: CASRPRTVPVGTEAFF; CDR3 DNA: TGTGCCAGCCGCCCCCGGACAGTCCCAGTGGGCACTGAAGCTTTCTTT
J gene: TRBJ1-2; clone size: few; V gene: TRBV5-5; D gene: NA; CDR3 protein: CASSLWSYGYTF; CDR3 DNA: TGTGCCAGCAGCTTGTGGAGCTATGGCTACACCTTC
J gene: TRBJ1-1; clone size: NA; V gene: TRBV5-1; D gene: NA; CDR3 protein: CASSLEGREKAFF; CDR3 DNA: TGCGCCAGCAGCTTGGAAGGGAGAGAGAAGGCTTTCTTT
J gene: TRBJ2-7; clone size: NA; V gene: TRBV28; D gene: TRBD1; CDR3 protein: CASSIQGYEQYF; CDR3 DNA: TGTGCCAGCAGTATACAGGGGTACGAGCAGTACTTC
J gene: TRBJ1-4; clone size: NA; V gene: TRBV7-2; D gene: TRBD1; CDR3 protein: CASSPAGQGFEKLFF; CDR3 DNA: TGTGCCAGCAGCCCCGCGGGACAGGGATTTGAAAAACTGTTTTTT
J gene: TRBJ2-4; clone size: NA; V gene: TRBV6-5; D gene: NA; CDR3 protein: CASRVDRTINIQYF; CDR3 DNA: TGTGCCAGCAGAGTTGACAGGACGATAAACATTCAGTACTTC
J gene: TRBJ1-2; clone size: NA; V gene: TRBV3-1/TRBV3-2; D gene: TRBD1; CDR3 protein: CASSQLFRGLKRSYGYTF; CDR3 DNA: TGTGCCAGCAGCCAATTGTTCAGGGGGTTAAAGCGTAGCTATGGCTACACCTTC
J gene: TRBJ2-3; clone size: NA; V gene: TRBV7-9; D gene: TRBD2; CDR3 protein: CASSPRDYPTYTQYF; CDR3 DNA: TGTGCCAGCAGCCCCCGGGACTATCCCACATATACGCAGTATTTT
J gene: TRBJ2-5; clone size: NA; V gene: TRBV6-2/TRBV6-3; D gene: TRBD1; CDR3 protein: CASSYGLTGTGDQETQYF; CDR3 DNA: TGTGCCAGCAGTTACGGATTGACCGGGACAGGGGATCAAGAGACCCAGTACTTC
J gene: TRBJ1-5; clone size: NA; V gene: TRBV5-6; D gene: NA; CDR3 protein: CASSLTGLENQPQHF; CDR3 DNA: TGTGCCAGCAGCTTGACAGGATTAGAGAATCAGCCCCAGCATTTT
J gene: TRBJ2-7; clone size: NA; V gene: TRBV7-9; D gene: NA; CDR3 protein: CASSLALAGYEQYF; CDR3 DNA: TGTGCCAGCAGCTTAGCCCTAGCTGGCTACGAGCAGTACTTC
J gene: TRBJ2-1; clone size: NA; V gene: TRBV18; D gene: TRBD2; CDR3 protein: CASSPPSGGLYNEQFF; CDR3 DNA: TGTGCCAGCTCACCCCCCAGCGGGGGGCTATACAATGAGCAGTTCTTC
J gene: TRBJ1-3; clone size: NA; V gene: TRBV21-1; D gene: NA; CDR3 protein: CAVLTGAALRNTIYF; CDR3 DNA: TGTGCCGTATTGACAGGGGCGGCTCTGAGAAACACCATATATTTT
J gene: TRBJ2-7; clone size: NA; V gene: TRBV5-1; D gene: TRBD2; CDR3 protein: CASSSSGSHYEQYF; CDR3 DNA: TGCGCCAGCAGCAGTAGCGGGAGTCACTACGAGCAGTACTTC
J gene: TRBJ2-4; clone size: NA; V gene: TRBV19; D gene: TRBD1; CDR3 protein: CASSQSTGQKLF; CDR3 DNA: TGTGCCAGTAGCCAGTCCACGGGACAGAAGCTCTTC
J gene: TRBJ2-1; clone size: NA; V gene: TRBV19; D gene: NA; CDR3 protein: CASRPGHGSNEQFF; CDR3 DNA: TGTGCCAGTCGCCCGGGACACGGGTCCAATGAGCAGTTCTTC
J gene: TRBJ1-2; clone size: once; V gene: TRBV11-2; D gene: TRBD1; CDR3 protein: CASSLARTGGAKGYTF; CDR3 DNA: TGTGCCAGCAGCTTAGCTCGGACAGGGGGCGCGAAGGGCTACACCTTC
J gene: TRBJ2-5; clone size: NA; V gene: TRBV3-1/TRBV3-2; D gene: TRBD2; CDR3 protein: CASSQDSSGGAETQYF; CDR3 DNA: TGTGCCAGCAGCCAAGATTCTAGCGGGGGGGCTGAGACCCAGTACTTC
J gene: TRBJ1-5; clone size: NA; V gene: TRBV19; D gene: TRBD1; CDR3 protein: CASSTQGAGQPQHF; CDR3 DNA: TGTGCCAGTTCTACCCAGGGGGCGGGTCAGCCCCAGCATTTT
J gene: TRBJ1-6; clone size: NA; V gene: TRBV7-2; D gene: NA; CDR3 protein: CASSLRQADSPLHF; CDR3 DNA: TGTGCCAGCAGCTTACGGCAGGCCGATTCACCCCTCCACTTT
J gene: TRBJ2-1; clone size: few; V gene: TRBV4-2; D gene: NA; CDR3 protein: CASSQDIGPNEQFF; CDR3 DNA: TGTGCCAGCAGCCAAGATATTGGCCCCAATGAGCAGTTCTTC
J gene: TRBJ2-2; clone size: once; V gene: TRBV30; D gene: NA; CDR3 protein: CAWSVWGLNTGELFF; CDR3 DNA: TGTGCCTGGAGTGTTTGGGGACTGAACACCGGGGAGCTGTTTTTT
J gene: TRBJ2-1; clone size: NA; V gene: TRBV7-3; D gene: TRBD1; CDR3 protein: CASSETGADYNEQFF; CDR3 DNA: TGTGCCAGCAGTGAGACAGGGGCGGATTACAATGAGCAGTTCTTC
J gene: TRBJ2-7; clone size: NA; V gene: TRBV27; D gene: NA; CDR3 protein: CASSSPSSPTSYEQYF; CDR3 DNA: TGTGCCAGCAGTTCGCCCTCTAGTCCGACTTCCTACGAGCAGTACTTC
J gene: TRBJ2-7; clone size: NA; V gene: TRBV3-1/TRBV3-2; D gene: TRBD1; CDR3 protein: CASSPTPPGTGSYEQYF; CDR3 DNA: TGTGCCAGCAGCCCGACACCCCCCGGGACAGGCTCCTACGAGCAGTACTTC
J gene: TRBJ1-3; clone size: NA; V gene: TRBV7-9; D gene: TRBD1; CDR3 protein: CASSSHMTGPVGNTIYF; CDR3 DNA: TGTGCCAGCAGCTCTCACATGACAGGGCCCGTCGGAAACACCATATATTTT
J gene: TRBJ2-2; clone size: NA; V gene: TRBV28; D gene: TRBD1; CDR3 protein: CASRGDRGTGELFF; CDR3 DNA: TGTGCCAGCAGGGGGGACAGGGGCACCGGGGAGCTGTTTTTT
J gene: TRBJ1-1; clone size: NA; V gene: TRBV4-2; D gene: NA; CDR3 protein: CASSGYWQGTEAFF; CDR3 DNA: TGTGCCAGCAGCGGTTACTGGCAGGGGACTGAAGCTTTCTTT
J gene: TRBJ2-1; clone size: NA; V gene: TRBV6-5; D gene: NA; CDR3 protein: CASSLGGPYNEQFF; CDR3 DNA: TGTGCCAGCAGCCTCGGGGGGCCGTACAATGAGCAGTTCTTC
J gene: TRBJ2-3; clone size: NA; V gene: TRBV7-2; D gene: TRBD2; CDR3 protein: CASSLFRLGLAGATDTQYF; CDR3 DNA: TGTGCCAGCAGCTTATTCCGCTTGGGACTAGCGGGAGCTACAGATACGCAGTATTTT
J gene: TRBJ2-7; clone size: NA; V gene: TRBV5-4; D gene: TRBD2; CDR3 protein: CASSWTSDYEQYF; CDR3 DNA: TGTGCCAGCAGCTGGACTAGCGACTACGAGCAGTACTTC
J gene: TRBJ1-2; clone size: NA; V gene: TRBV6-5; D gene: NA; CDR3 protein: CASSRGTYGYTF; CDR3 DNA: TGTGCCAGCAGTCGCGGGACTTATGGCTACACCTTC
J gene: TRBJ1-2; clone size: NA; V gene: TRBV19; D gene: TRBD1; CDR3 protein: CASSKTGGGGAYGYTF; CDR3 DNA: TGTGCCAGTAGTAAAACAGGGGGCGGCGGTGCCTATGGCTACACCTTC
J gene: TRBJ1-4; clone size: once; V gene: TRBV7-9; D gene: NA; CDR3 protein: CASSLNRVATNEKLFF; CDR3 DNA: TGTGCCAGCAGCTTAAACAGGGTTGCGACTAATGAAAAACTGTTTTTT
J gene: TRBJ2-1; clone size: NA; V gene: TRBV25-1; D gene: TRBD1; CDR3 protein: CASSVGTGGLNEQFF; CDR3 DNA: TGTGCCAGCAGTGTGGGGACAGGGGGCTTGAATGAGCAGTTCTTC
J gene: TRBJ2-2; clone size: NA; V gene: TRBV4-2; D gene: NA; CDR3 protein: CASSQVGRPTQNTGELFF; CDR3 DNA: TGTGCCAGCAGCCAAGTCGGGAGACCTACCCAGAACACCGGGGAGCTGTTTTTT
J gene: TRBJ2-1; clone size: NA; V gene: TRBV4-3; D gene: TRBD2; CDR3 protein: CASSQAGRWLAGGYEQFF; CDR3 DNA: TGCGCCAGCAGCCAAGCGGGTCGGTGGCTAGCGGGAGGTTATGAGCAGTTCTTC
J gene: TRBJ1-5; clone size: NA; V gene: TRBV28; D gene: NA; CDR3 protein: CASSSAGGSNQPQHF; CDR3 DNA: TGTGCCAGCAGCTCGGCGGGCGGTAGCAATCAGCCCCAGCATTTT
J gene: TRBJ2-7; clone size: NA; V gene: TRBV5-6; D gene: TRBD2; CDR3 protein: CASNDGGRPSYEQYF; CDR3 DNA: TGTGCCAGCAATGACGGGGGGAGACCCTCCTACGAGCAGTACTTC
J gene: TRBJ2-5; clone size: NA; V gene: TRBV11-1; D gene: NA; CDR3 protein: CASSLLVSETQYF; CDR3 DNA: TGTGCCAGCAGCTTACTAGTGTCAGAGACCCAGTACTTC
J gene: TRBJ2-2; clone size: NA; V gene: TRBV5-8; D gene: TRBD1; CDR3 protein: CASSLFTGTGGTGELFF; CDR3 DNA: TGTGCCAGCAGCTTGTTCACCGGGACAGGGGGCACCGGGGAGCTGTTTTTT
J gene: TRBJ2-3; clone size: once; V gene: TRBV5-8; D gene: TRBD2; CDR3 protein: CASSPRTSLNTQYF; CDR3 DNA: TGTGCCAGCAGTCCTCGGACTAGTCTGAATACGCAGTATTTT
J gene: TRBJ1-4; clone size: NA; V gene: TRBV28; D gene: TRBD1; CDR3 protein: CACYGQGREKLFF; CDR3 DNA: TGTGCCTGCTACGGACAGGGTCGTGAAAAACTGTTTTTT
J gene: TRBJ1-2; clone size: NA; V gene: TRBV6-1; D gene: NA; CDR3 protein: CASSEALGGWGYGYTF; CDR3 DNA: TGTGCCAGCAGTGAAGCGCTTGGGGGCTGGGGCTATGGCTACACCTTC
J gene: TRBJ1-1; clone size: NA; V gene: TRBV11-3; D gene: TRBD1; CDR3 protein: CASSLGQGTEAFF; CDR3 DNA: TGTGCCAGCAGCTTAGGACAGGGGACTGAAGCTTTCTTT
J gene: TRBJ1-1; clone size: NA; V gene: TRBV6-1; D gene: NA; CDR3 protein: CASSEQPGAVNTEAFF; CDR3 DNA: TGTGCCAGCAGTGAACAACCAGGGGCTGTGAACACTGAAGCTTTCTTT
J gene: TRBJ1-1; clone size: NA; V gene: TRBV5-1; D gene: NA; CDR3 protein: CASSLGGMANLFF; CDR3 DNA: TGCGCCAGCAGCTTGGGAGGGATGGCGAATCTTTTCTTT
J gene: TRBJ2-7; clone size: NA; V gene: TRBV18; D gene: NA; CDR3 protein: CASSEFSGLEQYF; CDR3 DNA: TGTGCCAGCTCGGAATTTTCAGGGCTCGAGCAGTACTTC
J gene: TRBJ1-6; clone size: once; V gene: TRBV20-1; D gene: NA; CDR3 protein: CSANDYQNNSPLHF; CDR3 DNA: TGCAGTGCTAATGATTACCAGAATAATTCACCCCTCCACTTT